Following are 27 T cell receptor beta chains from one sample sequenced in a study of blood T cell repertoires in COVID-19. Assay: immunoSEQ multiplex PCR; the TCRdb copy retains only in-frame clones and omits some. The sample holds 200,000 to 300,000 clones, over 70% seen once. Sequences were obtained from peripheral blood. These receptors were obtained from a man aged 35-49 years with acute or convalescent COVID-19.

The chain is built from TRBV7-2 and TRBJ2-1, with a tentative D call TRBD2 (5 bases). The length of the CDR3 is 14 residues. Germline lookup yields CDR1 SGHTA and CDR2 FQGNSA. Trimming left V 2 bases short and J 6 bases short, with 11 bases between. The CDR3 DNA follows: TGTGCCAGCAGCTTATGGGAGTCCCCCAATGAGCAGTTCTTC. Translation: CASSLWESPNEQFF.

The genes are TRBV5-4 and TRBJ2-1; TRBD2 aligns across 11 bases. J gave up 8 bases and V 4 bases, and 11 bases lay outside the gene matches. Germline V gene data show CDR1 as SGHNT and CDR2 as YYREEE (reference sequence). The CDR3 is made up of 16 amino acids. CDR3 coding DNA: TGTGCCAGCAGCCCCCCTCTAGCGGGAGGAGTTCATGAGCAGTTCTTC. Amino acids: CASSPPLAGGVHEQFF.

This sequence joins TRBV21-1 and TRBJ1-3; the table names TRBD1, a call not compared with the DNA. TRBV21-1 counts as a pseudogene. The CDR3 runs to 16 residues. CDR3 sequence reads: CASSKAGPEHGNTIYF. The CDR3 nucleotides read TGTGCCAGCAGCAAAGCGGGGCCCGAACATGGAAACACCATATATTTT.

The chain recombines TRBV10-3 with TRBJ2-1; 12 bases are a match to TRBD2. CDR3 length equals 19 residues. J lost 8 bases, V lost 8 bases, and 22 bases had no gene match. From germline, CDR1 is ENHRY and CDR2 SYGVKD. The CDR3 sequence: CAIGRFRTSGTALHHEQFF. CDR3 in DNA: TGTGCCATCGGACGCTTCCGGACTAGCGGGACCGCCCTTCACCATGAGCAGTTCTTC.

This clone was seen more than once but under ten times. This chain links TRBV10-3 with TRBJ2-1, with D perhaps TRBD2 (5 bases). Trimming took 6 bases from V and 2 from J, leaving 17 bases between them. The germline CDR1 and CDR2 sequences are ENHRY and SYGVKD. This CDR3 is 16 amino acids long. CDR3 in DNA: TGTGCCATCAGCCGTATAGCGACCGCAACCTACAATGAGCAGTTCTTC. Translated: CAISRIATATYNEQFF.

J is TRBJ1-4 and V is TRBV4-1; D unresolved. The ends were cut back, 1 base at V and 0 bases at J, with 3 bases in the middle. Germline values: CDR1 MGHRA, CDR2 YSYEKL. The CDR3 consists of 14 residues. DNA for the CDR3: TGCGCCAGCAGCCAAGGGCCAACTAATGAAAAACTGTTTTTT. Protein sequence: CASSQGPTNEKLFF.

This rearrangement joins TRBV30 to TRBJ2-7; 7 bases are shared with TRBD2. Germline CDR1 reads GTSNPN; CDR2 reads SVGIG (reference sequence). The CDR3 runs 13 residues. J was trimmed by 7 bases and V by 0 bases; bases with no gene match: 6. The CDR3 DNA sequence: TGTGCCTGGAGTGTACTTAGGGGAGGGGAGCAGTACTTC. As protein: CAWSVLRGGEQYF.

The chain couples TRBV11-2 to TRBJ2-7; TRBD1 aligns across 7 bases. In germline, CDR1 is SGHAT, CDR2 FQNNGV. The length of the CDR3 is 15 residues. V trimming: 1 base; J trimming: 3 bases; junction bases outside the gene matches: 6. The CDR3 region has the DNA TGTGCCAGCAGCTTAGGACAGGGTGGGTACTACGAGCAGTACTTC. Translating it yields CASSLGQGGYYEQYF.

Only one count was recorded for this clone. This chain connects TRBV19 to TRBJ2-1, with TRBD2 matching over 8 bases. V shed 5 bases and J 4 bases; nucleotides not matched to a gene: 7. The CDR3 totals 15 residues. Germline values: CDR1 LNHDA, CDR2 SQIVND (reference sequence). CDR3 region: CASSPRTSNYNEQFF. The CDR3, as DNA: TGTGCCAGTAGTCCCCGGACTAGCAATTACAATGAGCAGTTCTTC.

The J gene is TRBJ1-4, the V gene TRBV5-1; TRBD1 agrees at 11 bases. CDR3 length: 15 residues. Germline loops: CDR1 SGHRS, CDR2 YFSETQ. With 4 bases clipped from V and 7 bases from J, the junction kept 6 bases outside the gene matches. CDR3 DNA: TGCGCCAGCAGCCTCTACGGGACAGGGGGTGAAAAACTGTTTTTT. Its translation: CASSLYGTGGEKLFF.

For the CDR3, the DNA is TGTGCCAGCAGCTTAGCGGGACAGCCGACCTACGAGCAGTACTTC. This translates into CASSLAGQPTYEQYF. The rearrangement links TRBV7-3 to TRBJ2-7; D is possibly TRBD1 (7 bases). The CDR3 spans 15 residues. Germline CDR1 SGHTA, CDR2 FQGTGA. Trimming took off 2 bases at V and 2 bases at J, with 13 bases between the two ends. Full variable domain (missing parts from reference TRBV7-3 and TRBJ2-7): GAGVSQTPSNKVTEKGKYVELRCDPISGHTALYWYRQSLGQGPEFLIYFQGTGAADDSGLPNDRFFAVRPEGSVSTLKIQRTERGDSAVYLCASSLAGQPTYEQYFGPGTRLTVT.

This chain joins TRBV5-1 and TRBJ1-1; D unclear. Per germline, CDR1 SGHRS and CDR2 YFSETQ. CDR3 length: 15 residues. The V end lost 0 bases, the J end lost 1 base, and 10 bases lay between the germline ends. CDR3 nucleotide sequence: TGCGCCAGCAGCTTGGGGTCGGTGAAGAACACTGAAGCTTTCTTT. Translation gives CASSLGSVKNTEAFF.

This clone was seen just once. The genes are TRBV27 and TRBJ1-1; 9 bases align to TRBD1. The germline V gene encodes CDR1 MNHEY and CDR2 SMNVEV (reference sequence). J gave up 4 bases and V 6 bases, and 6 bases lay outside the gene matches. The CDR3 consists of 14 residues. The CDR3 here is CASRLTGGLTEAFF. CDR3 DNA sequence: TGTGCCAGCAGGTTAACAGGGGGCCTCACTGAAGCTTTCTTT.

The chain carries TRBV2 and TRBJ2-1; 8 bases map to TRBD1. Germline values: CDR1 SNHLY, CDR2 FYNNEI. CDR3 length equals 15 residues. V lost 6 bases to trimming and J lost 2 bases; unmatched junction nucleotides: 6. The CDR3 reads CASRRETGAYNEQFF. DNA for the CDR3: TGTGCCAGCAGGAGAGAGACAGGGGCCTACAATGAGCAGTTCTTC.

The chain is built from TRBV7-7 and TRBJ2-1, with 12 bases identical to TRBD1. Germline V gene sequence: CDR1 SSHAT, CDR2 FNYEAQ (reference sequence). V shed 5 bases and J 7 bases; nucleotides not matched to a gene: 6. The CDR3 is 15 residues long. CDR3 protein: CASSPGTGGGNEQFF. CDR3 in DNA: TGTGCCAGCAGCCCGGGGACAGGGGGCGGAAATGAGCAGTTCTTC.

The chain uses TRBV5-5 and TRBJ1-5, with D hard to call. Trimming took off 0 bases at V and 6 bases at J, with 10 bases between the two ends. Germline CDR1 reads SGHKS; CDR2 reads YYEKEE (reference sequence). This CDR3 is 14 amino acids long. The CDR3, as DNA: TGTGCCAGCAGCTTGGAATCTGTCCGTCAGCCCCAGCATTTT. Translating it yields CASSLESVRQPQHF.

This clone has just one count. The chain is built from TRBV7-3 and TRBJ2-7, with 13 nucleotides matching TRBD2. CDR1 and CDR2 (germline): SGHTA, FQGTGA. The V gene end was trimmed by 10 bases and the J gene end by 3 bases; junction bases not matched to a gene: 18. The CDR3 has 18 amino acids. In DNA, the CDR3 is TGTGCCACCGACCCCACTAGCGGGAGGGCTTATACGTTCTACGAGCAGTACTTC. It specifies CATDPTSGRAYTFYEQYF.

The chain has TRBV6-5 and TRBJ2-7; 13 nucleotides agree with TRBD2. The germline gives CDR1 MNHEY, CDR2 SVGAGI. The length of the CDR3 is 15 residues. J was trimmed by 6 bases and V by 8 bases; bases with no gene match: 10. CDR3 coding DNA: TGTGCCAGCGGCCCACCTGGGACTAGCGGGATCGAGCAGTACTTC. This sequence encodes CASGPPGTSGIEQYF.

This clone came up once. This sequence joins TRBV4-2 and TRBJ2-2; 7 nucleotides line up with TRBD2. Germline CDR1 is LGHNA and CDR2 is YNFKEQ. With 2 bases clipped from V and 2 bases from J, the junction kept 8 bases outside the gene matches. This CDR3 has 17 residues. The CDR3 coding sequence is TGTGCCAGCAGCCAACCTGGGGGGGGAGTAAACACCGGGGAGCTGTTTTTT. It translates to CASSQPGGGVNTGELFF.

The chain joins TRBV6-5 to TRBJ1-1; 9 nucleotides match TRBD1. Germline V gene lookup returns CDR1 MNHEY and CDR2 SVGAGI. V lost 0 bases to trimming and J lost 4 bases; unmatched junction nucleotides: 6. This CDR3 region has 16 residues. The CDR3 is CASSYSLGQGLTEAFF. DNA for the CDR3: TGTGCCAGCAGTTACTCCCTGGGACAGGGACTCACTGAAGCTTTCTTT.

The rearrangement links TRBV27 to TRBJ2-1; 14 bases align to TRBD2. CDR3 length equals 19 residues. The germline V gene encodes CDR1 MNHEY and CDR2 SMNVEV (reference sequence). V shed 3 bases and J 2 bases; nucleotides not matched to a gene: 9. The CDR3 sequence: CASSFPGTSGRGTYNEQFF. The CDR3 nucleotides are TGTGCCAGCAGTTTTCCCGGGACTAGCGGGAGAGGGACCTACAATGAGCAGTTCTTC.

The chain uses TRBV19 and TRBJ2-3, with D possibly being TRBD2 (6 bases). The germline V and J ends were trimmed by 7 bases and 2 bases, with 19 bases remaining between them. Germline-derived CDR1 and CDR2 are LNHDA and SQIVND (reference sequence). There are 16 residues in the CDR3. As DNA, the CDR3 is TGTGCCAGTACCCCCGCCCCGATAGCGGCCACAGATACGCAGTATTTT. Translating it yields CASTPAPIAATDTQYF.

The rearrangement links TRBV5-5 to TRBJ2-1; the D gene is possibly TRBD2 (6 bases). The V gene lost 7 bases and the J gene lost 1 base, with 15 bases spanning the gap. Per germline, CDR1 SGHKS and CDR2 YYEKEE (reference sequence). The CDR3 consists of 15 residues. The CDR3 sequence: CASAGTPTSYNEQFF. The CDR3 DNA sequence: TGTGCCAGCGCCGGGACTCCGACATCCTACAATGAGCAGTTCTTC. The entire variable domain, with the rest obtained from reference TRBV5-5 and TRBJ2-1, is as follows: DAGVTQSPTHLIKTRGQQVTLRCSPISGHKSVSWYQQVLGQGPQFIFQYYEKEERGRGNFPDRFSARQFPNYSSELNVNALLLGDSALYLCASAGTPTSYNEQFFGPGTRLTVL.

CDR3 bases: TGTGCCAGCATCCGGACAGGCGAGGGTGGCTACACCTTC. It encodes CASIRTGEGGYTF. The chain combines TRBV6-5 with TRBJ1-2, with 7 bases identical to TRBD1. Germline V gene data show CDR1 as MNHEY and CDR2 as SVGAGI. The CDR3 is 13 amino acids. The V and J ends lost 7 bases and 7 bases, in that order; junction bases with no gene match: 9.

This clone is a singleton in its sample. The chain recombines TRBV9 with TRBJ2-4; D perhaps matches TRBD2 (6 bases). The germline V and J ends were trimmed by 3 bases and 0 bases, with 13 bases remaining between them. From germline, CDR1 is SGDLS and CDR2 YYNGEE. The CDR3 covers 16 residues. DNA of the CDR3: TGTGCCAGCAGCGCGGGACTCCTACTAGCCAAAAACATTCAGTACTTC. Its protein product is CASSAGLLLAKNIQYF.

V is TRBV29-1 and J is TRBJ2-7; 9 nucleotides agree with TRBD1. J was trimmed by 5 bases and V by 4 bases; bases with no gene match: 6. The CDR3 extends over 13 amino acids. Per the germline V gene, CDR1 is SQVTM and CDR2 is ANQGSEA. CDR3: CSVVGQGTHEQYF. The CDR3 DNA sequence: TGCAGCGTTGTGGGACAGGGTACACACGAGCAGTACTTC.

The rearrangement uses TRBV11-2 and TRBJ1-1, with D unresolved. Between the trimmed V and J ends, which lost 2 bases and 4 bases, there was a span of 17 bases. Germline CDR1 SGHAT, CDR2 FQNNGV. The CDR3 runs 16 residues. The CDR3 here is CASSLFTAGGSTEAFF. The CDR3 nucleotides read TGTGCCAGCAGCTTATTTACGGCTGGAGGGAGCACTGAAGCTTTCTTT.